This TCR beta chain was found in a study of shared clonotypes between healthy human individuals. Clones were read by immunoSEQ multiplex PCR, and TCRdb kept only the in-frame ones, dropping some. Of 2 million or so clones in the sample, less than 95% are singletons; the top ten hold about 1.1%. Naive CD8 cells, CD45RO-negative and positively selected for CCR7, excluded terminally differentiated effector memory CD45RA+ cells. Sequenced sample: naive CD8+ T cells sorted from blood. The sequence was obtained from a young man in good health.

CDR3: CASSGRSGVNTGELFF. CDR3 bases: TGCGCCAGCAGCGGACGTAGCGGGGTGAACACCGGGGAGCTGTTTTTT. V usage is TRBV10-1 and J usage is TRBJ2-2; 8 nucleotides align to TRBD2. This CDR3 has 16 residues. CDR1 and CDR2 (germline): WNHNN, SYGVQD (reference sequence). The V segment lost 6 bases and the J segment 1 base; nucleotides outside the gene matches: 7.